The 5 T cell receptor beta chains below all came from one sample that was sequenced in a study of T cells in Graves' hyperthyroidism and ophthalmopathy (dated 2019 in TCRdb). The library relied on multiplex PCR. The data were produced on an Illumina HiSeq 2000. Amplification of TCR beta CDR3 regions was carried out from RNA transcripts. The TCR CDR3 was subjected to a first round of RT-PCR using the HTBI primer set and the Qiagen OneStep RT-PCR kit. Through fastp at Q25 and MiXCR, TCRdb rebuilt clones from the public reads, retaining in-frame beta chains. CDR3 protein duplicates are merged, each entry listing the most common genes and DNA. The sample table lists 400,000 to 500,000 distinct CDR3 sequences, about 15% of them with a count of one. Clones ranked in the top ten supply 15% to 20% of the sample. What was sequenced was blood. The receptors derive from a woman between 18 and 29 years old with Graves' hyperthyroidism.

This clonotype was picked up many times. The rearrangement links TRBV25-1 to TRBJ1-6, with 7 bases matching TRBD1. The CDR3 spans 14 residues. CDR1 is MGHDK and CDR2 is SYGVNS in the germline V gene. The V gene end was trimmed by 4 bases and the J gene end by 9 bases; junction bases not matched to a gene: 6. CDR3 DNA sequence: TGTGCCAGCAGTGTGACAGGGTCGGGTTCACCCCTCCACTTT. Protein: CASSVTGSGSPLHF.

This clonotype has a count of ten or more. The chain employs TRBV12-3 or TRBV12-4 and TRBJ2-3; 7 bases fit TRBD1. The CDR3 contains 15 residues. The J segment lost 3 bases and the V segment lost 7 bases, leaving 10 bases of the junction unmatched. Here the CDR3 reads CASTKDRVLTDTQYF. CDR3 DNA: TGTGCCAGCACCAAAGACAGGGTTTTGACAGATACGCAGTATTTT.

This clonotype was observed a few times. The CDR3 bases are TGTGCCAGTAGTATCGCGGGAGGAACAGATACGCAGTATTTT. This codes for CASSIAGGTDTQYF. The gene calls are TRBV19 and TRBJ2-3; 8 nucleotides match TRBD2. The trim removed 3 bases at V and 3 bases at J, leaving 2 bases unmatched. The CDR3 has 14 residues. CDR1 and CDR2 from the germline V gene are LNHDA and SQIVND (reference sequence). Supplemented by reference TRBV19 and TRBJ2-3, the full variable domain reads DGGITQSPKYLFRKEGQNVTLSCEQNLNHDAMYWYRQDPGQGLRLIYYSQIVNDFQKGDIAEGYSVSREKKESFPLTVTSAQKNPTAFYLCASSIAGGTDTQYFGPGTRLTVL.

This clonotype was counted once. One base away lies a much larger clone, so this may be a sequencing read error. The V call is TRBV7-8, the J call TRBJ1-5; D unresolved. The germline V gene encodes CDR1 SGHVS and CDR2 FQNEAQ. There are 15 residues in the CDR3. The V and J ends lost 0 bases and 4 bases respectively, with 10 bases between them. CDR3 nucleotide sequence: TGTGCCAGCAGCTTAGCCGCGCCTGGGAATCAGCCCCAGCATTTT. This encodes CASSLAAPGNQPQHF.

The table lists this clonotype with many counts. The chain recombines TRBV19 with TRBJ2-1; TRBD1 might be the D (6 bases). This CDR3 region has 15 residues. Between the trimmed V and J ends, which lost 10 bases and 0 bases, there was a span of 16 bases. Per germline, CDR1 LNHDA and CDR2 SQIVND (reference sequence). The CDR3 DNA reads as TGTGCCACCGCGGACAGCGCCAACTCCTACAATGAGCAGTTCTTC. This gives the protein CATADSANSYNEQFF.